These 30 T cell receptor beta chains were sequenced from one sample in a study of T cell changes during pregnancy in multiple sclerosis. Sequencing was performed with immunoSEQ multiplex PCR; in TCRdb, only in-frame clones are kept and a portion is missing. The table lists some 80,000 clones, 91% of them singletons. The sequences come from peripheral blood, collected in the first trimester of pregnancy. These TCRs come from a female donor with multiple sclerosis, enrolled in a pregnancy study.

CDR3 coding DNA: TGTGCCACCAGCAGAGACAGGGCCGCCGATGGCTACACCTTC. It codes for CATSRDRAADGYTF. This chain connects TRBV15 to TRBJ1-2, with D perhaps TRBD1 (5 bases). The CDR3 spans 14 residues. The V gene lost 0 bases and the J gene lost 6 bases, with 11 bases spanning the gap. Germline V gene lookup returns CDR1 LNHNV and CDR2 YYDKDF (reference sequence).

V gene TRBV11-3 combines with J gene TRBJ2-7, with D perhaps TRBD1 (6 bases). Germline V gene data show CDR1 as SGHNT and CDR2 as YENEEA. The length of the CDR3 is 13 residues. Trimming removed 3 bases at V and 1 base at J, with 7 bases between. CDR3 in amino acids: CASSFGQSYEQYF. The DNA for the CDR3 is TGTGCCAGCAGCTTCGGACAGTCCTACGAGCAGTACTTC.

This clone showed up just once. The chain employs TRBV18 and TRBJ2-7; D perhaps matches TRBD2 (6 bases). Germline V gene sequence: CDR1 KGHSH, CDR2 LQKENI. V gave up 3 bases and J gave up 6 bases, with 12 bases separating them. There are 13 residues in the CDR3. CDR3 residues: CASSPGRRGEQYF. The CDR3 nucleotides are TGTGCCAGCTCACCGGGCAGGAGGGGCGAGCAGTACTTC.

The chain combines TRBV27 with TRBJ2-5; 8 nucleotides line up with TRBD1. V shed 4 bases, J shed 5 bases, and the junction held 3 bases outside the gene matches. The CDR3 covers 13 residues. Germline CDR1 and CDR2: MNHEY and SMNVEV (reference sequence). The CDR3 region has the DNA TGTGCCAGCAGTTGGACAGGGATGGAGACCCAGTACTTC. Amino acids: CASSWTGMETQYF.

The chain joins TRBV6-4 to TRBJ2-1; TRBD2 matches at 9 bases. V was pared by 8 bases and J by 3 bases, with 8 bases of the junction left unmatched. This CDR3 has 15 amino acids. CDR1 is MRHNA and CDR2 is SNTAGT in the germline V gene. The CDR3 protein is CASSVRAGGYNEQFF. Here the CDR3 DNA reads TGTGCCAGCTCAGTCCGAGCGGGAGGCTACAATGAGCAGTTCTTC.

This clone was seen only once. This chain uses TRBV18 with TRBJ2-1; D perhaps matches TRBD1 (7 bases). Trimming removed 6 bases at V and 6 bases at J, with 18 bases between. The length of the CDR3 is 15 residues. The V gene's germline CDR1 is KGHSH and CDR2 LQKENI. In nucleotides, the CDR3 is TGTGCCAGCTCCCCCGGCCAGGGGGGACGCAATGAGCAGTTCTTC. Translated: CASSPGQGGRNEQFF.

The chain employs TRBV7-9 and TRBJ1-2; no clear D gene. Germline V gene data show CDR1 as SEHNR and CDR2 as FQNEAQ (reference sequence). Deletions cut 4 bases from V and 8 bases from J, with 14 bases between. This CDR3 has 13 residues. Here the CDR3 DNA reads TGTGCCAGCAGCTACCTATCGGGTCAAGGCTACACCTTC. It encodes CASSYLSGQGYTF.

The CDR3 DNA follows: TGCGCCAGCACCTACCAGGCGTCCACATACAATGAGCAGTTCTTC. It translates to CASTYQASTYNEQFF. This rearrangement joins TRBV4-1 to TRBJ2-1; no firm D call. The germline V gene encodes CDR1 MGHRA and CDR2 YSYEKL. This CDR3 region has 15 residues. Trimming shortened V by 7 bases and J by 4 bases, and 17 bases separated the two germline ends.

This clone is a singleton in its sample. V and J are TRBV27 and TRBJ2-5, with a tentative D call TRBD1 (6 bases). V dropped 6 bases and J dropped 2 bases, with 10 bases sitting between them. CDR3 length equals 13 residues. Germline V gives CDR1 MNHEY, CDR2 SMNVEV (reference sequence). The CDR3 DNA reads as TGTGCCAGCAGAAGGACAGAGCAAGAGACCCAGTACTTC. Encoded protein: CASRRTEQETQYF.

The chain has TRBV25-1 and TRBJ1-1, with 10 bases aligning to TRBD1. The trim removed 6 bases at V and 12 bases at J, leaving 10 bases unmatched. CDR3 size: 13 residues. Germline CDR1 and CDR2: MGHDK and SYGVNS. CDR3 sequence reads: CASSPGQGRFTFF. In nucleotides, the CDR3 is TGTGCCAGCAGCCCGGGACAGGGGCGTTTCACTTTCTTT.

The chain couples TRBV6-6 to TRBJ1-1, with 11 bases aligning to TRBD1. Trimming at V came to 6 bases and at J to 3 bases, leaving 0 bases not matched to a gene. The CDR3 sequence is 13 residues long. Germline assignment: CDR1 MNHNY and CDR2 SVGAGI (reference sequence). Written as DNA, the CDR3 is TGTGCCAGCAGGGACAGGGGGCACACTGAAGCTTTCTTT. It translates to CASRDRGHTEAFF.

The DNA for the CDR3 is TGTGCCAGCAGAACAGGGGGGAGCTCCTACGAGCAGTACTTC. Protein: CASRTGGSSYEQYF. The V and J genes are TRBV11-2 and TRBJ2-7; TRBD1 matches 8 bases. Trimming removed 6 bases from V and 0 bases from J; junction bases left unmatched: 4. Germline loops: CDR1 SGHAT, CDR2 FQNNGV. The CDR3 has 14 amino acids.

The count of this clone is one. The chain uses TRBV7-2 and TRBJ2-1; TRBD2 matches 9 bases. J gave up 6 bases and V 1 base, and 4 bases lay outside the gene matches. The CDR3 runs to 15 residues. Germline V gene lookup returns CDR1 SGHTA and CDR2 FQGNSA. The CDR3 DNA reads as TGTGCCAGCAGCTTAGGCGGGAGGGCCGCCAATGAGCAGTTCTTC. As protein: CASSLGGRAANEQFF.

The chain employs TRBV28 and TRBJ1-4, with D possibly being TRBD1 (5 bases). The CDR3 is 16 amino acids. The V and J ends lost 8 bases and 7 bases respectively, with 23 bases between them. Germline V gene lookup returns CDR1 MDHEN and CDR2 SYDVKM. The DNA for the CDR3 is TGTGCCAGCCGCAGACGCAATGCAGGGATCGGTGAAAAACTGTTTTTT. It codes for CASRRRNAGIGEKLFF.

In its sample, this clone was seen once. V and J are TRBV5-4 and TRBJ1-2, with a tentative D call TRBD1 (5 bases). Germline V gene lookup returns CDR1 SGHNT and CDR2 YYREEE (reference sequence). The V end lost 3 bases, the J end lost 6 bases, and 15 bases lay between the germline ends. This CDR3 is built from 14 residues. CDR3 in amino acids: CASSSRETRDGYTF. CDR3 DNA: TGTGCCAGCAGCTCCCGGGAGACCAGGGATGGCTACACCTTC.

This chain joins TRBV15 and TRBJ1-5, with D unclear. V was cut by 0 bases and J by 7 bases, with 13 bases left in between. This CDR3 comprises 15 residues. Germline V gives CDR1 LNHNV, CDR2 YYDKDF (reference sequence). CDR3 DNA: TGTGCCACCAGCAGAGATCTCCGGGGTGACCAGCCCCAGCATTTT. Translation gives CATSRDLRGDQPQHF.

This chain links TRBV7-9 with TRBJ1-2, with TRBD1 matching over 8 bases. CDR3 size: 14 residues. CDR1 and CDR2 from the germline V gene are SEHNR and FQNEAQ (reference sequence). J gave up 7 bases and V 3 bases, and 7 bases lay outside the gene matches. CDR3 nucleotide sequence: TGTGCCAGCAGCTTGCTACAGGGGGTCAGTGGCTACACCTTC. Translation gives CASSLLQGVSGYTF. The full variable domain, with the rest looked up from reference TRBV7-9 and TRBJ1-2, is DTGVSQNPRHKITKRGQNVTFRCDPISEHNRLYWYRQTLGQGPEFLTYFQNEAQLEKSRLLSDRFSAERPKGSFSTLEIQRTEQGDSAMYLCASSLLQGVSGYTFGSGTRLTVV.

The rearrangement joins TRBV28 to TRBJ2-3; weak D call: TRBD2 (5 bases). Looked up from germline, CDR1 is MDHEN and CDR2 is SYDVKM. CDR3 length: 12 amino acids. Trimming stripped 6 bases from V and 6 bases from J, with 10 bases between. CDR3 coding DNA: TGTGCCAGCAGCGTACTAGAGGATACGCAGTATTTT. Protein sequence: CASSVLEDTQYF.

V and J are TRBV27 and TRBJ2-7, with D tentatively TRBD2 (5 bases). The V and J ends lost 6 bases and 0 bases respectively, with 12 bases between them. Germline V CDR1 and CDR2: MNHEY, SMNVEV (reference sequence). The CDR3 is 14 residues long. CDR3 sequence: CASREDGFSYEQYF. In DNA form, the CDR3 reads TGTGCCAGCAGGGAGGACGGATTCTCCTACGAGCAGTACTTC.

This clone has more than one count but fewer than ten. This chain joins TRBV28 and TRBJ2-2, with TRBD2 matching over 12 bases. With 6 bases clipped from V and 6 bases from J, the junction kept 11 bases outside the gene matches. The CDR3 extends over 17 amino acids. CDR1 is MDHEN, CDR2 SYDVKM, per germline. CDR3 loop: CASSQFDLAGGPGELFF. CDR3 sequence (DNA): TGTGCCAGCAGCCAATTCGATCTAGCGGGAGGGCCCGGGGAGCTGTTTTTT.

The genes are TRBV5-1 and TRBJ2-1, with 10 bases aligning to TRBD1. Germline CDR1 is SGHRS and CDR2 is YFSETQ. Trimming removed 4 bases from V and 6 bases from J; junction bases left unmatched: 4. The CDR3 extends over 14 amino acids. DNA for the CDR3: TGCGCCAGCAGCCTGGACAGGGGGGGCAATGAGCAGTTCTTC. As protein: CASSLDRGGNEQFF.

The rearrangement joins TRBV10-3 to TRBJ1-4; 10 nucleotides agree with TRBD1. Germline V gene lookup returns CDR1 ENHRY and CDR2 SYGVKD. The CDR3 contains 23 residues. Trimming removed 3 bases from V and 4 bases from J; junction bases left unmatched: 26. CDR3 DNA: TGTGCCATCAGTGATCTCCCAGGACAGGGGGTTTTAGCAACGGGTCAAATTAATGAAAAACTGTTTTTT. Protein sequence: CAISDLPGQGVLATGQINEKLFF.

CDR3 coding DNA: TGTGCCAGTAGTGGGGGACAGGGGTTCAACGAGCAGTACTTC. It codes for CASSGGQGFNEQYF. The chain carries TRBV19 and TRBJ2-7, with TRBD1 identical over 10 bases. Germline V gives CDR1 LNHDA, CDR2 SQIVND (reference sequence). After removal of 5 bases from V and 5 bases from J, the junction contained 6 bases not matched to a gene. The CDR3 totals 14 residues.

The chain employs TRBV19 and TRBJ1-1, with D tentatively TRBD1 (6 bases). Germline CDR1 and CDR2: LNHDA and SQIVND (reference sequence). The V gene lost 7 bases and the J gene lost 2 bases, with 17 bases spanning the gap. The CDR3 spans 15 residues. This CDR3 is CASKGHRASNTEAFF. As DNA, the CDR3 is TGTGCCAGTAAGGGACATAGGGCCAGCAACACTGAAGCTTTCTTT.

This chain uses TRBV7-9 with TRBJ2-1, with 8 bases lining up with TRBD2. CDR1 is SEHNR and CDR2 is FQNEAQ in the germline V gene (reference sequence). This CDR3 contains 15 residues. V lost 2 bases and J lost 2; bases outside the gene matches: 2. The CDR3 spells CASSLKAGAYNEQFF. The CDR3 DNA sequence: TGTGCCAGCAGCTTAAAAGCGGGGGCCTACAATGAGCAGTTCTTC. Combining the CDR3 with reference TRBV7-9 and TRBJ2-1 gives the whole variable domain DTGVSQNPRHKITKRGQNVTFRCDPISEHNRLYWYRQTLGQGPEFLTYFQNEAQLEKSRLLSDRFSAERPKGSFSTLEIQRTEQGDSAMYLCASSLKAGAYNEQFFGPGTRLTVL.

J is TRBJ1-1 and V is TRBV4-1; 8 positions match TRBD1. Germline CDR1 reads MGHRA; CDR2 reads YSYEKL. The J segment lost 3 bases and the V segment lost 3 bases, leaving 12 bases of the junction unmatched. The CDR3 runs 17 residues. CDR3 bases: TGCGCCAGCAGCCAGTATGGTCCGGGACAGGCCGACACTGAAGCTTTCTTT. Translating it yields CASSQYGPGQADTEAFF.

V and J are TRBV28 and TRBJ1-2, with unresolved D. With 5 bases removed from V and 7 bases from J, the gap between germline ends came to 20 bases. Germline values: CDR1 MDHEN, CDR2 SYDVKM. CDR3 size: 15 residues. The CDR3 DNA reads TGTGCCAGCAGTAACTGGGGTTCGGGGTCTTTTGGCTACACCTTC. Its translation: CASSNWGSGSFGYTF.

The chain links TRBV7-9 to TRBJ1-2, with TRBD1 matching 7 bases. From germline, CDR1 is SEHNR and CDR2 FQNEAQ (reference sequence). The CDR3 sequence is 15 residues long. V gave up 5 bases and J gave up 1 base; unmatched junction bases: 7. CDR3 loop: CASSDPGQINYGYTF. DNA for the CDR3: TGTGCCAGCAGCGACCCGGGACAGATTAACTATGGCTACACCTTC. Drawing the rest from reference TRBV7-9 and TRBJ1-2, the complete variable domain is DTGVSQNPRHKITKRGQNVTFRCDPISEHNRLYWYRQTLGQGPEFLTYFQNEAQLEKSRLLSDRFSAERPKGSFSTLEIQRTEQGDSAMYLCASSDPGQINYGYTFGSGTRLTVV.

The rearrangement joins TRBV19 to TRBJ2-3; TRBD1 matches at 7 bases. V lost 3 bases to trimming and J lost 4 bases; unmatched junction nucleotides: 10. Germline V gene sequence: CDR1 LNHDA, CDR2 SQIVND (reference sequence). The CDR3 has 16 residues. CDR3 in DNA: TGTGCCAGTAGTATCCTGGGACAGCGAGCCTCAGATACGCAGTATTTT. It is translated as CASSILGQRASDTQYF.

This chain links TRBV6-4 with TRBJ2-7; TRBD2 matches at 13 bases. Germline values: CDR1 MRHNA, CDR2 SNTAGT. The CDR3 sequence is 15 residues long. V shed 4 bases, J shed 6 bases, and the junction held 6 bases outside the gene matches. The CDR3 spells CASSVLTSGRVEQYF. As DNA, the CDR3 is TGTGCCAGCAGTGTGTTAACTAGCGGGAGGGTCGAGCAGTACTTC.